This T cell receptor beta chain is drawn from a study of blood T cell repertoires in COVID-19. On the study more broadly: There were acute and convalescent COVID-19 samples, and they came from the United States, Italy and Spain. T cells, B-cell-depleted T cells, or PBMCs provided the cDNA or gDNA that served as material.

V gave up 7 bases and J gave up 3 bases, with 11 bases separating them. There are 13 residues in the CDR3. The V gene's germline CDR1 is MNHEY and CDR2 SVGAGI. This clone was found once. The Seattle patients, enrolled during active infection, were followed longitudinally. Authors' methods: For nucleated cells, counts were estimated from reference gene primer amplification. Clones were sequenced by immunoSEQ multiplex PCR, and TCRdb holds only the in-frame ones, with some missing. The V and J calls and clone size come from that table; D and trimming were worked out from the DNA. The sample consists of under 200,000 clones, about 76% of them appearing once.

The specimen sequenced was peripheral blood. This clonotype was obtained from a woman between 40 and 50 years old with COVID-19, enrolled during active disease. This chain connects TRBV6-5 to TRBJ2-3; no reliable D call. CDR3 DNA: TGTGCCAGCAACCCTACCCGAACAGATACGCAGTATTTT. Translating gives CASNPTRTDTQYF.